The source of this T cell receptor beta chain is a study of beta chain features in type 1 diabetes. The study's findings and limits: Shortening of TCRB CDR3s, moderate but significant, appeared in all four CD4+ subsets of Type 1 diabetes patients.

V was shortened by 7 bases and J by 4 bases, with 17 bases between the two germline ends. The germline gives CDR1 SEHNR, CDR2 FQNEAQ (reference sequence). The CDR3 has 15 amino acids. Stem cell-like memory, regulatory, central memory and naive CD4+ cells were sorted via CD45RO/CCR7/CD25/CD127/CD95/CD27. The whole isolated RNA underwent reverse transcription, so sequencing captured expressed TCRB transcripts. The study sequenced naive, central memory and regulatory T cell samples to an average of roughly 3.8 million reads. Measured with immunoSEQ multiplex PCR; TCRdb has only the in-frame clones, and not every one. The repertoire holds under 300,000 clones, with over 11% as singletons. Note on this clone: Its antigen remains unidentified.

Sequencing was done on a sample of naive CD4+ T cells from blood. J is TRBJ1-5 and V is TRBV7-9; possibly TRBD1 for D (5 bases). The sequence was obtained from a man aged 25-45 years with type 1 diabetes. The CDR3 DNA sequence: TGTGCCAGCACCAGACACTGGACAAAGAATCAGCCCCAGCATTTT. Encoded protein: CASTRHWTKNQPQHF.